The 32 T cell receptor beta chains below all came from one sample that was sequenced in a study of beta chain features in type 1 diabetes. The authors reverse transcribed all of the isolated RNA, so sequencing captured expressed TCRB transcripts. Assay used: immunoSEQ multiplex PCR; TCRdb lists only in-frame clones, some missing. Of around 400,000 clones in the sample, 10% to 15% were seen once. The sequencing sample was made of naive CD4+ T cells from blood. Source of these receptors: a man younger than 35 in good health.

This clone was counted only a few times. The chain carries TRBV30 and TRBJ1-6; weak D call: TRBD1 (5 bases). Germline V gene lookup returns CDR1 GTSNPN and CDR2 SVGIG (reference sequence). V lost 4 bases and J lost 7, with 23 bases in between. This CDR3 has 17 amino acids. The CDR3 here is CAWTPIGQGDWNSPLHF. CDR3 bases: TGTGCCTGGACCCCCATCGGGCAGGGTGATTGGAATTCACCCCTCCACTTT.

The CDR3 DNA is TGTGCCAGCAGCTTAGTTTCCGGGGTCGTTGTTCGGCGAGGGAACACCGGGGAGCTGTTTTTT. It specifies CASSLVSGVVVRRGNTGELFF. The rearrangement uses TRBV7-8 and TRBJ2-2, with a possible D match to TRBD2 (5 bases). The CDR3 spans 21 residues. The germline V and J ends were trimmed by 1 base and 1 base, with 25 bases remaining between them. Germline CDR1 and CDR2: SGHVS and FQNEAQ.

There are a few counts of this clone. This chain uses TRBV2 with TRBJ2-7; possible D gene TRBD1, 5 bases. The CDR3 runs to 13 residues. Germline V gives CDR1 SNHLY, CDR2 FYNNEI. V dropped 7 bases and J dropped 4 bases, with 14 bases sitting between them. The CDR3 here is CASNDRTRYEQYF. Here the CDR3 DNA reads TGTGCCAGCAACGACAGAACCCGTTACGAGCAGTACTTC.

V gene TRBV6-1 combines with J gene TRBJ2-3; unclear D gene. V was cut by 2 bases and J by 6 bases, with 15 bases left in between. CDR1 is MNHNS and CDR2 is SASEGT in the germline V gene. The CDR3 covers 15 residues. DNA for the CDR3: TGTGCCAGCAGTGAACTTGGTACGTCGAGGGATACGCAGTATTTT. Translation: CASSELGTSRDTQYF.

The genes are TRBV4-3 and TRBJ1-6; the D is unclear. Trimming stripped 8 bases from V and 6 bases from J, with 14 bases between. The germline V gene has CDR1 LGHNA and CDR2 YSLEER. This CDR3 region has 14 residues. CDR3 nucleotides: TGCGCCAGCTCGGGTGACCTTGGTAATTCACCCCTCCACTTT. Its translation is CASSGDLGNSPLHF.

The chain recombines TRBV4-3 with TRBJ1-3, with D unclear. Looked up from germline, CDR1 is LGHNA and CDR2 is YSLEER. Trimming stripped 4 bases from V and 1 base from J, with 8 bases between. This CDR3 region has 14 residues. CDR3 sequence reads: CASSLYGSGNTIYF. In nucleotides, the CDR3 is TGCGCCAGCAGCCTCTACGGGTCTGGAAACACCATATATTTT.

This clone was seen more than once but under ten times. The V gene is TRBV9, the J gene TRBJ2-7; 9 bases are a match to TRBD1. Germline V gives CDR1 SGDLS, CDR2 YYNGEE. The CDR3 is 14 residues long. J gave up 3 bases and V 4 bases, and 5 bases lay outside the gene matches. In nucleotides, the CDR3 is TGTGCCAGCAGCTCCGGGACAGGGAACTACGAGCAGTACTTC. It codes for CASSSGTGNYEQYF.

The chain's CDR3 is CASSVAGSEAFF. The CDR3 coding sequence is TGTGCCAGCAGTGTGGCCGGGAGTGAAGCTTTCTTT. The rearrangement uses TRBV2 and TRBJ1-1; D not resolved. The CDR3 has 12 residues. Per the germline V gene, CDR1 is SNHLY and CDR2 is FYNNEI. Trimming took off 4 bases at V and 7 bases at J, with 10 bases between the two ends.

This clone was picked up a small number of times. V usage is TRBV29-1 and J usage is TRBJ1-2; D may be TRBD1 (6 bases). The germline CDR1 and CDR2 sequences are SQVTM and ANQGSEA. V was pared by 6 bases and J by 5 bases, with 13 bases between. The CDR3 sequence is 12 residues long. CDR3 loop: CSVRGEGYGYTF. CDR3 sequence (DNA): TGCAGCGTGAGGGGGGAGGGATATGGCTACACCTTC.

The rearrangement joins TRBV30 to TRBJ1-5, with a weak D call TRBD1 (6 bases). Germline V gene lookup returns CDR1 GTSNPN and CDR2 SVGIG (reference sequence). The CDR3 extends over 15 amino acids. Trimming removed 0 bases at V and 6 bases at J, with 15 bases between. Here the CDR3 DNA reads TGTGCCTGGAGTGTACGGGGGGCTGACGGTCAGCCCCAGCATTTT. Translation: CAWSVRGADGQPQHF.

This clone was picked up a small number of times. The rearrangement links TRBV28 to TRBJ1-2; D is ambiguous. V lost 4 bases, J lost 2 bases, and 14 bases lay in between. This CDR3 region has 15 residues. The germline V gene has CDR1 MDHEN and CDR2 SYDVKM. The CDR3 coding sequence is TGTGCCAGCAGTTCCCCCGGGATCTGGAACTATGGCTACACCTTC. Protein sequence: CASSSPGIWNYGYTF.

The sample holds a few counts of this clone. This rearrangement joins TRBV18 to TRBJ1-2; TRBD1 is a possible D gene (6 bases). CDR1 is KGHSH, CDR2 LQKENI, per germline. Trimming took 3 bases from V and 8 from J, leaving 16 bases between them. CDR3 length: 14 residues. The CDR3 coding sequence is TGTGCCAGCTCACCCCAAAGACAGGCGAGAGGCTACACCTTC. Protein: CASSPQRQARGYTF. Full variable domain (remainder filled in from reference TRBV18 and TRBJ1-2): NAGVMQNPRHLVRRRGQEARLRCSPMKGHSHVYWYRQLPEEGLKFMVYLQKENIIDESGMPKERFSAEFPKEGPSILRIQQVVRGDSAAYFCASSPQRQARGYTFGSGTRLTVV.

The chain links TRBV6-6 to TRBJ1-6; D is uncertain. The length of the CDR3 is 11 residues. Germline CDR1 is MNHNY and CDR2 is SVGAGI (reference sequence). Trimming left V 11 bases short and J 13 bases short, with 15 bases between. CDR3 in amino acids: CASGRPRPLHF. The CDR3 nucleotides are TGTGCCTCAGGCAGGCCCCGGCCCCTCCACTTT.

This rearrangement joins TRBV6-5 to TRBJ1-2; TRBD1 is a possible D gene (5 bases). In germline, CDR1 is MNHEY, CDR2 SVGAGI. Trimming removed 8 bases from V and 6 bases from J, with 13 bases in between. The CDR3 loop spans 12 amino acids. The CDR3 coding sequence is TGTGCCAGCGGGCAGGGAATGCATGGCTACACCTTC. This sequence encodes CASGQGMHGYTF.

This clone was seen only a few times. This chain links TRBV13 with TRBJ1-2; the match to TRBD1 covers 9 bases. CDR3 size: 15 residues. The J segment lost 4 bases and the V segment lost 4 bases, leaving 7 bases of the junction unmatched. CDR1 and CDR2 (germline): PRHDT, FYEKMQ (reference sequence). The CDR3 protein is CASSSVTGGGYGYTF. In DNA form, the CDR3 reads TGTGCCAGCAGCTCCGTGACAGGGGGTGGCTATGGCTACACCTTC.

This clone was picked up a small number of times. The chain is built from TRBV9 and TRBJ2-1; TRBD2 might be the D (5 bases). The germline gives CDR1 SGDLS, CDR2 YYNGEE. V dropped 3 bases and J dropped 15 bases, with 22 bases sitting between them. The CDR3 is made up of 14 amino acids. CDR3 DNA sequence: TGTGCCAGCAGCGGGCCCCAGAGGGCGGGCTCGCCGTTCTTC. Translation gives CASSGPQRAGSPFF.

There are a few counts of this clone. CDR3 sequence (DNA): TGTGCCAGCAGCTTGGGGACTAGCGGGAGGGCCCCGGAAGATACGCAGTATTTT. It encodes CASSLGTSGRAPEDTQYF. The chain has TRBV7-2 and TRBJ2-3, with TRBD2 matching over 16 bases. Germline-derived CDR1 and CDR2 are SGHTA and FQGNSA. CDR3 length: 18 residues. V lost 3 bases to trimming and J lost 5 bases; unmatched junction nucleotides: 8.

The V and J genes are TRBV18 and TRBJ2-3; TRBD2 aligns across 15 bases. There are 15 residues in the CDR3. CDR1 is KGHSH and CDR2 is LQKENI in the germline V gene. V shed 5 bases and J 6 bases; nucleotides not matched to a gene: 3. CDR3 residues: CASSSGTSGRDTQYF. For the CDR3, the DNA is TGTGCCAGCTCATCCGGGACTAGCGGGAGGGATACGCAGTATTTT.

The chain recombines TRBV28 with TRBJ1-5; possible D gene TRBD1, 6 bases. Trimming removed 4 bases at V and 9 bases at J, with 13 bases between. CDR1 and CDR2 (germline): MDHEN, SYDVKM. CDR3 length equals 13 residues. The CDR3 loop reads CASSYRELGPQHF. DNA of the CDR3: TGTGCCAGCAGTTACAGGGAGTTAGGGCCCCAGCATTTT.

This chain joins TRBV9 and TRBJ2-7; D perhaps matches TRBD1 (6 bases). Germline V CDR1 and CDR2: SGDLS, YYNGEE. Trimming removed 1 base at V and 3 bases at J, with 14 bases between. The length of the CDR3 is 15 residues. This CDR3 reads CASSVRSGQLYEQYF. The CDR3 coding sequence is TGTGCCAGCAGCGTAAGGTCTGGACAGCTCTACGAGCAGTACTTC. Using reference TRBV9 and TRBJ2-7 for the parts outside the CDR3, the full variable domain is DSGVTQTPKHLITATGQRVTLRCSPRSGDLSVYWYQQSLDQGLQFLIQYYNGEERAKGNILERFSAQQFPDLHSELNLSSLELGDSALYFCASSVRSGQLYEQYFGPGTRLTVT.

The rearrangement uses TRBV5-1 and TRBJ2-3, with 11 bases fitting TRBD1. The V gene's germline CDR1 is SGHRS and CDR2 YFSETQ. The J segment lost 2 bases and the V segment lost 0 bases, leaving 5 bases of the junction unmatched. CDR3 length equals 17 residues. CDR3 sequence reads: CASSLAGQGVYTDTQYF. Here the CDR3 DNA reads TGCGCCAGCAGCTTGGCGGGACAGGGGGTCTACACAGATACGCAGTATTTT.

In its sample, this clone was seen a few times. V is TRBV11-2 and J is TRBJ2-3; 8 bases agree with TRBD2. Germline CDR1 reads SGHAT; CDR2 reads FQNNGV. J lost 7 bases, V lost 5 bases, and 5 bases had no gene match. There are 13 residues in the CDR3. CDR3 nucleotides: TGTGCCAGCAGCCAAATAGCGGGGCATACGCAGTATTTT. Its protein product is CASSQIAGHTQYF.

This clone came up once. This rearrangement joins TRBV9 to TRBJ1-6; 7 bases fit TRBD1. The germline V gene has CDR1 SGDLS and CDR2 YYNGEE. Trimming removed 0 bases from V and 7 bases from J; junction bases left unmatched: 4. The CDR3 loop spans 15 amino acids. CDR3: CASSVEGARNSPLHF. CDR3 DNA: TGTGCCAGCAGCGTAGAGGGGGCGAGGAATTCACCCCTCCACTTT.

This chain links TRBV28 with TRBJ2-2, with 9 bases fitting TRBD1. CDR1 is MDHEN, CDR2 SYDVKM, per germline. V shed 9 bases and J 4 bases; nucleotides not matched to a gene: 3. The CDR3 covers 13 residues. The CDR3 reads CASGTGLTGELFF. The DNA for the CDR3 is TGTGCCAGTGGGACAGGGCTCACCGGGGAGCTGTTTTTT.

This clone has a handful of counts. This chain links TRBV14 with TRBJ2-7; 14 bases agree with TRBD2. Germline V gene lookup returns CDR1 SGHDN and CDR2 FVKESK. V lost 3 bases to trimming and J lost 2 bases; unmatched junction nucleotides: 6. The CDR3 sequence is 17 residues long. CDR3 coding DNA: TGTGCCAGCAGCCATCGGGGGACTAGCGGGGGCCCCTACGAGCAGTACTTC. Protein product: CASSHRGTSGGPYEQYF.

CDR3 coding DNA: TGTGCCAGTAGTGACAGGGTCAACTCCTACGAGCAGTACTTC. Translation: CASSDRVNSYEQYF. This rearrangement joins TRBV19 to TRBJ2-7; 7 bases match TRBD1. The CDR3 is 14 amino acids. After removal of 5 bases from V and 0 bases from J, the junction contained 4 bases not matched to a gene. CDR1 is LNHDA, CDR2 SQIVND, per germline (reference sequence).

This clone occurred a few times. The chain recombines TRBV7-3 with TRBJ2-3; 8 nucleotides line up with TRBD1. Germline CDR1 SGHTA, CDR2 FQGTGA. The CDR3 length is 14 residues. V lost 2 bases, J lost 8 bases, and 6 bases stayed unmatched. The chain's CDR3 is CASSLDRGYGTQYF. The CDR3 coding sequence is TGTGCCAGCAGCTTAGACAGGGGTTACGGTACGCAGTATTTT.

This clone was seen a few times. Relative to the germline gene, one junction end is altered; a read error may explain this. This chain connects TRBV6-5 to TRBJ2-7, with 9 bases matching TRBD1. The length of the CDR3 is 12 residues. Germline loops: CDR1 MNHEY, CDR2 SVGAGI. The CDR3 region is CASSYVQGAENF. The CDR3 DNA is TGTGCCAGCAGTTACGTACAGGGGGCTGAGAACTTC.

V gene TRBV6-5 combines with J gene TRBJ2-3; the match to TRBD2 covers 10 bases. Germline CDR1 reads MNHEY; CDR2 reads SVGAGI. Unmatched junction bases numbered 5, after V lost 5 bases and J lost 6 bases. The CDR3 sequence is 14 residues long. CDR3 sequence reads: CASSPGTSADTQYF. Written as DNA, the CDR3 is TGTGCCAGCAGTCCTGGGACTAGCGCGGATACGCAGTATTTT.

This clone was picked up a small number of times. DNA for the CDR3: TGCAGCGTTGAAGACGTCAGGGGACCCTCTAACTATGGCTACACCTTC. It yields the protein CSVEDVRGPSNYGYTF. The chain joins TRBV29-1 to TRBJ1-2; possible D gene TRBD1, 6 bases. V was cut by 0 bases and J by 0 bases, with 14 bases left in between. The length of the CDR3 is 16 residues. Per germline, CDR1 SQVTM and CDR2 ANQGSEA.

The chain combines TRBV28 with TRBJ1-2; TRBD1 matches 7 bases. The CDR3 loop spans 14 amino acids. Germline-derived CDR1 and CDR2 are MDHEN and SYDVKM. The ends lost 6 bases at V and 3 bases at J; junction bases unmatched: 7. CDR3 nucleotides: TGTGCCAGCAGACCAGACAGGGTCGACTATGGCTACACCTTC. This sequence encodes CASRPDRVDYGYTF.

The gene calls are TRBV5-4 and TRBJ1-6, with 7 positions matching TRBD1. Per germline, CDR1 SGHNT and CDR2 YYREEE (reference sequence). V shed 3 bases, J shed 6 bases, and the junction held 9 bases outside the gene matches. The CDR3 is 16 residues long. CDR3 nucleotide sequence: TGTGCCAGCAGCTACCGGCAGGGGGATGGTAATTCACCCCTCCACTTT. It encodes CASSYRQGDGNSPLHF.